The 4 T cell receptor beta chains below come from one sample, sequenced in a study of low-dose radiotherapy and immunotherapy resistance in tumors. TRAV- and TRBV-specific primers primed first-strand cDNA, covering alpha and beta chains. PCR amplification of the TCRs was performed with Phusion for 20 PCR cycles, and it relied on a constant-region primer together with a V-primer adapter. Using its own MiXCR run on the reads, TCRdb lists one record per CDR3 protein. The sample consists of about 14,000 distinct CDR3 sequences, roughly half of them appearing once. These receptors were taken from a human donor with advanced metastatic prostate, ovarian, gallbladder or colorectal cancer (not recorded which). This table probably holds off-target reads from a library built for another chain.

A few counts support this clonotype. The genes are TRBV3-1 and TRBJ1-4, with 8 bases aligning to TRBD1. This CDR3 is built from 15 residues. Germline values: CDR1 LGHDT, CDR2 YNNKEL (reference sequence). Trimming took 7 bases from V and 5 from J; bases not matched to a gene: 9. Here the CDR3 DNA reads TGTGCCAGCACCCCCCAGGGGGCCGAGAATGAAAAACTGTTTTTT. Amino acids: CASTPQGAENEKLFF.

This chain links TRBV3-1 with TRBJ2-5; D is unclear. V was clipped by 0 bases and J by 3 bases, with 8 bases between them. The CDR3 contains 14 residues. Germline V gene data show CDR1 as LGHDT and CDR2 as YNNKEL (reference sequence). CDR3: CASSQDHREETQYF. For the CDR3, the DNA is TGTGCCAGCAGCCAAGATCACAGAGAAGAGACCCAGTACTTC.

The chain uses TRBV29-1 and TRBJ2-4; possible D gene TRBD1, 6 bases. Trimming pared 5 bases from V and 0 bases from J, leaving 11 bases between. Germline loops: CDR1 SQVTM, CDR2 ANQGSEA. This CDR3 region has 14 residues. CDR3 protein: CSVLTGLAKNIQYF. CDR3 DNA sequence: TGCAGCGTTTTGACAGGTTTAGCCAAAAACATTCAGTACTTC.

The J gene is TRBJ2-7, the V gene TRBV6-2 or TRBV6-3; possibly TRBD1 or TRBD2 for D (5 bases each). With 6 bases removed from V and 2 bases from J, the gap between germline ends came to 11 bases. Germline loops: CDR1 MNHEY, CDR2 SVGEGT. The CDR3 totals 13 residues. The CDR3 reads CASSPGPAYEQYF. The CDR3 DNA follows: TGTGCCAGCAGCCCGGGACCCGCCTACGAGCAGTACTTC.